The 4 T cell receptor beta chains below come from one sample, sequenced in a study of regulatory T cells in long-lasting Graves disease. Noted time point: persistent/refractory GD, antithyroid drugs over 5 years with positive TRAb. PBMC RNA served as the TCR library source. CDR3 regions were amplified by Arm-PCR using iRepertoire HTBI primers to build TCR beta libraries. TCRdb re-called the multiplex PCR reads with MiXCR, one entry per CDR3 protein. This table has 450,000 or so distinct CDR3 sequences, roughly 20% appearing once. Sequenced material: peripheral blood mononuclear cells (PBMCs), taken when the disease was refractory, from a patient treated with antithyroid drugs. The receptor set was obtained from a female donor with Graves disease.

The J gene is TRBJ1-5, the V gene TRBV6-1; the match to TRBD1 covers 7 bases. Per the germline V gene, CDR1 is MNHNS and CDR2 is SASEGT. After removal of 2 bases from V and 6 bases from J, the junction contained 7 bases not matched to a gene. The CDR3 extends over 15 amino acids. This CDR3 is CASSELQGPGQPQHF. The CDR3, as DNA: TGTGCCAGCAGTGAATTACAGGGGCCGGGTCAGCCCCAGCATTTT.

This clonotype was counted many times. The CDR3 sequence is CASSRGLAGDNEQYF. The CDR3 nucleotides are TGTGCCAGCAGTCGTGGACTAGCGGGAGACAACGAGCAGTACTTC. The V and J genes are TRBV2 and TRBJ2-7; TRBD2 aligns across 13 bases. The junction had 6 bases not matched to a gene; V was cut back by 5 bases and J by 5 bases. This CDR3 region has 15 residues. CDR1 and CDR2 from the germline V gene are SNHLY and FYNNEI. Filled out from reference TRBV2 and TRBJ2-7, the complete variable domain reads EPEVTQTPSHQVTQMGQEVILRCVPISNHLYFYWYRQILGQKVEFLVSFYNNEISEKSEIFDDQFSVERPDGSNFTLKIRSTKLEDSAMYFCASSRGLAGDNEQYFGPGTRLTVT.

This sequence joins TRBV6-9 and TRBJ2-7; TRBD1 is a possible D gene (6 bases). V gave up 4 bases and J gave up 0 bases, with 16 bases separating them. This CDR3 is built from 16 residues. Germline CDR1 MNHGY, CDR2 SVAAGI. This CDR3 reads CASSSDNSRGSYEQYF. The CDR3 DNA reads as TGTGCCAGCAGTTCTGACAACTCCAGGGGCTCCTACGAGCAGTACTTC.

J is TRBJ1-2 and V is TRBV6-1; a weak D match, TRBD1 (5 bases). Germline V lookup: CDR1 MNHNS, CDR2 SASEGT. With 3 bases removed from V and 7 bases from J, the gap between germline ends came to 12 bases. The CDR3 has 13 amino acids. CDR3: CASSDSLGGGYTF. CDR3 sequence (DNA): TGTGCCAGCAGTGACTCGTTGGGGGGTGGCTACACCTTC.